This passage covers 5 T cell receptor beta chains from one sample sequenced in a study of T cells after yellow fever vaccination. TCRdb redid the calling of the 5' RACE reads with MiXCR, one entry per CDR3 protein. The sample has a few hundred thousand distinct CDR3 sequences, around 6.5% seen once. Sequencing used PBMCs, obtained 5 days after the yellow fever booster vaccination. Receptors were obtained from a man aged 25-40 years who received the YFV17D yellow fever vaccine.

The chain recombines TRBV19 with TRBJ2-2, with D possibly TRBD1 on 7 matching bases. Deletions cut 6 bases from V and 3 bases from J, with 14 bases between. From germline, CDR1 is LNHDA and CDR2 SQIVND (reference sequence). This CDR3 contains 15 residues. CDR3 protein: CASSRSGGHTGELFF. In DNA form, the CDR3 reads TGTGCCAGTAGCCGGTCAGGGGGGCACACCGGGGAGCTGTTTTTT. Full variable domain (outside the CDR3, taken from reference TRBV19 and TRBJ2-2): DGGITQSPKYLFRKEGQNVTLSCEQNLNHDAMYWYRQDPGQGLRLIYYSQIVNDFQKGDIAEGYSVSREKKESFPLTVTSAQKNPTAFYLCASSRSGGHTGELFFGEGSRLTVL.

This clonotype has more than one count but fewer than ten. V gene TRBV30 combines with J gene TRBJ1-2, with D perhaps matching TRBD1 (6 bases). Trimming removed 4 bases from V and 4 bases from J, with 16 bases in between. Germline V gene sequence: CDR1 GTSNPN, CDR2 SVGIG (reference sequence). The CDR3 loop spans 14 amino acids. The CDR3 is CAWKGTIYSYGYTF. CDR3 bases: TGTGCCTGGAAAGGGACAATCTACTCCTATGGCTACACCTTC. The entire variable domain, with the rest obtained from reference TRBV30 and TRBJ1-2, is as follows: SQTIHQWPATLVQPVGSPLSLECTVEGTSNPNLYWYRQAAGRGLQLLFYSVGIGQISSEVPQNLSASRPQDRQFILSSKKLLLSDSGFYLCAWKGTIYSYGYTFGSGTRLTVV.

The table lists this clonotype with a few counts. The CDR3 sequence is CATYQREGRMDNEQFF. The DNA of the CDR3 is TGTGCCACCTACCAGCGGGAGGGCCGGATGGACAATGAGCAGTTCTTC. V is TRBV10-3 and J is TRBJ2-1; TRBD2 matches at 10 bases. The V and J ends lost 10 bases and 5 bases, in that order; junction bases with no gene match: 14. CDR1 ENHRY and CDR2 SYGVKD come from the germline V gene. This CDR3 comprises 16 residues.

V usage is TRBV7-2 and J usage is TRBJ2-7, with unresolved D. This CDR3 has 14 residues. Trimming removed 4 bases at V and 2 bases at J, with 12 bases between. The germline CDR1 and CDR2 sequences are SGHTA and FQGNSA. This CDR3 reads CASSWKDGPYEQYF. The CDR3 bases are TGTGCCAGCAGCTGGAAGGACGGACCCTACGAGCAGTACTTC.

This clonotype was picked up many times. The gene calls are TRBV7-8 and TRBJ2-7; perhaps TRBD2 as D (6 bases). Germline V gene data show CDR1 as SGHVS and CDR2 as FQNEAQ. V was shortened by 5 bases and J by 1 base, with 9 bases between the two germline ends. The CDR3 runs to 13 residues. CDR3 residues: CASSAAGSYEQYF. The CDR3, as DNA: TGTGCCAGCAGCGCCGCGGGGTCCTACGAGCAGTACTTC.